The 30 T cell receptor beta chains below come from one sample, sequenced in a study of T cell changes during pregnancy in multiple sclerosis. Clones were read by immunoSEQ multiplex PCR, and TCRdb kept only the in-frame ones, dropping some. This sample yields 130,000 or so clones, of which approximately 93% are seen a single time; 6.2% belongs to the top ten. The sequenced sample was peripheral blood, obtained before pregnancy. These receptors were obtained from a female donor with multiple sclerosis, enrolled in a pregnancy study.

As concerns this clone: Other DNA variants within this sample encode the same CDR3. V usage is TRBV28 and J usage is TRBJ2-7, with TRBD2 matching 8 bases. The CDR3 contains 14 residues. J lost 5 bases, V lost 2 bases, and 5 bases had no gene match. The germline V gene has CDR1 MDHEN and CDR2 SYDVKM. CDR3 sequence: CASSLSGRAHEQYF. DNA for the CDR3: TGTGCCAGCAGTTTAAGCGGGAGAGCCCACGAGCAGTACTTC.

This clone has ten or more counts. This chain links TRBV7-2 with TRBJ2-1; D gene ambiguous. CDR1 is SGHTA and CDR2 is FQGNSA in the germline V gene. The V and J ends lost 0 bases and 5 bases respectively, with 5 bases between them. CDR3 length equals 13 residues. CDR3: CASSLASDNEQFF. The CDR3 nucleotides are TGTGCCAGCAGCTTAGCCAGTGACAATGAGCAGTTCTTC.

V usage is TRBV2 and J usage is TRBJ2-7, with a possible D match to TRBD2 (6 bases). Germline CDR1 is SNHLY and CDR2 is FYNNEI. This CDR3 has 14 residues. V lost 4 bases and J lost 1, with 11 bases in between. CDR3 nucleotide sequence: TGTGCCAGCAGTGTAAGGAGGGGTTCCTACGAGCAGTACTTC. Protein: CASSVRRGSYEQYF.

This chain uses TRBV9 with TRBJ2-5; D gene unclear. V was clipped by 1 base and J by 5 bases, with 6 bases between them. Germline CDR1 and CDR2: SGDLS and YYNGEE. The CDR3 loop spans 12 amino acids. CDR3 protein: CASSVNEETQYF. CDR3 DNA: TGTGCCAGCAGCGTAAACGAGGAGACCCAGTACTTC.

CDR3 loop: CASSQVSGPETQYF. The CDR3 region has the DNA TGTGCCAGCAGCCAGGTATCAGGGCCAGAGACCCAGTACTTC. J is TRBJ2-5 and V is TRBV7-9, with TRBD1 as a possible D gene (5 bases). Trimming removed 5 bases at V and 4 bases at J, with 14 bases between. This CDR3 has 14 residues. The germline gives CDR1 SEHNR, CDR2 FQNEAQ (reference sequence). The full variable domain, rest sourced from reference TRBV7-9 and TRBJ2-5, is DTGVSQNPRHKITKRGQNVTFRCDPISEHNRLYWYRQTLGQGPEFLTYFQNEAQLEKSRLLSDRFSAERPKGSFSTLEIQRTEQGDSAMYLCASSQVSGPETQYFGPGTRLLVL.

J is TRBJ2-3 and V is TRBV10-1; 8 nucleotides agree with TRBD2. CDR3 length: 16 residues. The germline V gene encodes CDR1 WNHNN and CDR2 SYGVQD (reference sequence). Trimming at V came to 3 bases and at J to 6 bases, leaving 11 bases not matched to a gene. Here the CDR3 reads CASSEYSGGALDTQYF. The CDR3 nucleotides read TGCGCCAGCAGTGAATATTCGGGAGGGGCGCTGGATACGCAGTATTTT.

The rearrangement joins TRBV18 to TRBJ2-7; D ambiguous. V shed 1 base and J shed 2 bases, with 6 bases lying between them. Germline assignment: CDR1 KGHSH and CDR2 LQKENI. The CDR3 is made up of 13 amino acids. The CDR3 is CASSPRLTYEQYF. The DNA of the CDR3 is TGTGCCAGCTCACCACGGCTTACCTACGAGCAGTACTTC.

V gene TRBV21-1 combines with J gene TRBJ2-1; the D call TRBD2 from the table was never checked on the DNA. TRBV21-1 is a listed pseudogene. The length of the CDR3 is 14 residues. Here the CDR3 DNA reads TGTGCCAGCAGCAATGTACGGTCTTGCAATGAGCAGTTCTTC. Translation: CASSNVRSCNEQFF.

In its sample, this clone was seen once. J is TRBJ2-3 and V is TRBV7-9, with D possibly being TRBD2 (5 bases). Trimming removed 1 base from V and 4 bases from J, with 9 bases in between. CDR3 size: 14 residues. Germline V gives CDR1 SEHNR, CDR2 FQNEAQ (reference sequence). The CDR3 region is CASSLVSAADTQYF. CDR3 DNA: TGTGCCAGCAGCTTAGTCTCAGCGGCAGATACGCAGTATTTT.

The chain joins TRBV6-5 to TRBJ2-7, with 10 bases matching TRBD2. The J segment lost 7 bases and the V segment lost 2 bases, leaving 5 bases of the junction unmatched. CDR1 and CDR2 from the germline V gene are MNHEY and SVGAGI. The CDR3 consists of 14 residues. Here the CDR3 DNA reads TGTGCCAGCAGTTACCGAGGACTAGCGGTTGAGCAGTACTTC. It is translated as CASSYRGLAVEQYF.

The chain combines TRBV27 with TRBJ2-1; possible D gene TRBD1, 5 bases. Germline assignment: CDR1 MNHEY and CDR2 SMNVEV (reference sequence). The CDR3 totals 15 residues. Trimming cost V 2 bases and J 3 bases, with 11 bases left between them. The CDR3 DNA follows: TGTGCCAGCAGTTTAGCTGCAGGGAACTACAATGAGCAGTTCTTC. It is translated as CASSLAAGNYNEQFF.

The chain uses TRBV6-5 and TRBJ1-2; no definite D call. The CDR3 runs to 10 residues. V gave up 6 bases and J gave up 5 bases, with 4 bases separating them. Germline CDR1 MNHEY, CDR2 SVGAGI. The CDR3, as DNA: TGTGCCAGCAGCGCGTATGGCTACACCTTC. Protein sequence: CASSAYGYTF.

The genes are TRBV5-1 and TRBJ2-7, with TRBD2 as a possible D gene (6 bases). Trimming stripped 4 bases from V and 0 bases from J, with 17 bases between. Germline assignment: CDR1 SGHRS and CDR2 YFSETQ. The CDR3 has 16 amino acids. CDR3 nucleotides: TGCGCCAGCAGCCTTGCCCCGACTAGAGGCTCCTACGAGCAGTACTTC. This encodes CASSLAPTRGSYEQYF.

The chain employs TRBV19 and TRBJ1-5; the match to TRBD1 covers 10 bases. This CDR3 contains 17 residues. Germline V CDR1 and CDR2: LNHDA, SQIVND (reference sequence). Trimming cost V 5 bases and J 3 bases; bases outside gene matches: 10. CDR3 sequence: CASSLQGQGLINQPQHF. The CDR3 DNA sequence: TGTGCCAGTAGTCTGCAGGGACAGGGGCTTATCAATCAGCCCCAGCATTTT. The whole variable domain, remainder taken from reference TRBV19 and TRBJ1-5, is DGGITQSPKYLFRKEGQNVTLSCEQNLNHDAMYWYRQDPGQGLRLIYYSQIVNDFQKGDIAEGYSVSREKKESFPLTVTSAQKNPTAFYLCASSLQGQGLINQPQHFGDGTRLSIL.

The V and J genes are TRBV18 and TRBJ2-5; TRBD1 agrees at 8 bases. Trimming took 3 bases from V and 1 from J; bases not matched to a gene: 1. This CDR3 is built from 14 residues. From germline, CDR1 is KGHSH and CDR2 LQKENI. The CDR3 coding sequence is TGTGCCAGCTCACCTGGACAGGGCCAAGAGACCCAGTACTTC. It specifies CASSPGQGQETQYF.

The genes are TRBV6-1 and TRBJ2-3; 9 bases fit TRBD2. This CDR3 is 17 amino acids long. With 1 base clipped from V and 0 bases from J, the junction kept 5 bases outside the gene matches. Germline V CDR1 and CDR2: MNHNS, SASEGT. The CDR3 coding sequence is TGTGCCAGCAGTGAAGGGCTAGCGGGGTCTAGCACAGATACGCAGTATTTT. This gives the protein CASSEGLAGSSTDTQYF.

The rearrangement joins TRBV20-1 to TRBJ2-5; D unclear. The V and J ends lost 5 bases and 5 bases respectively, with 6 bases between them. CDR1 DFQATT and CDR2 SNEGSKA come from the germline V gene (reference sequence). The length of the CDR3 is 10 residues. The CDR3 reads CSADRETQYF. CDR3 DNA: TGCAGTGCTGATCGGGAGACCCAGTACTTC.

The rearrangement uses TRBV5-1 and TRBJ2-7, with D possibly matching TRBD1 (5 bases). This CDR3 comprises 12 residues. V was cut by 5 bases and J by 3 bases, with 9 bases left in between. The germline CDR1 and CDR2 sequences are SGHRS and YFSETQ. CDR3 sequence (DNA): TGCGCCAGCAGGCCCGACAGCTACGAGCAGTACTTC. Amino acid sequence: CASRPDSYEQYF.

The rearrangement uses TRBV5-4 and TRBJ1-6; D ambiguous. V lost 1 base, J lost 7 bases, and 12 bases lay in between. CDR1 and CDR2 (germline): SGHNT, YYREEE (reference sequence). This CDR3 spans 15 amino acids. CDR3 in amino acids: CASSLMPGGNSPLHF. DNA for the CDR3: TGTGCCAGCAGCTTGATGCCCGGAGGGAATTCACCCCTCCACTTT.

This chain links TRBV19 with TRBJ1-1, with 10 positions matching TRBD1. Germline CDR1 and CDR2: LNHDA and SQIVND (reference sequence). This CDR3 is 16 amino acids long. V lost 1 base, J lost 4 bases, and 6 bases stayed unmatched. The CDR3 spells CASSIVRGTGVTEAFF. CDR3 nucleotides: TGTGCCAGTAGTATAGTTCGGGGGACAGGGGTCACTGAAGCTTTCTTT.

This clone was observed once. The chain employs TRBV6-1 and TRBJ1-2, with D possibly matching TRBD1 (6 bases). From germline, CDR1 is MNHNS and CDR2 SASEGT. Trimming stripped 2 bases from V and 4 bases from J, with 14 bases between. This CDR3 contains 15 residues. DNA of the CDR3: TGTGCCAGCAGTGAAAACGGAGGGGGGGTCTATGGCTACACCTTC. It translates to CASSENGGGVYGYTF.

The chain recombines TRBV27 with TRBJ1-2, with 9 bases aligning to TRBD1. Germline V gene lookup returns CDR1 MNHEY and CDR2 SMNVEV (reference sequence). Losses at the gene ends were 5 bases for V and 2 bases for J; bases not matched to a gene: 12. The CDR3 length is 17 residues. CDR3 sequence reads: CASSPGTGKNINYGYTF. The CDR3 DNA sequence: TGTGCCAGCAGTCCGGGGACAGGGAAAAATATCAACTATGGCTACACCTTC.

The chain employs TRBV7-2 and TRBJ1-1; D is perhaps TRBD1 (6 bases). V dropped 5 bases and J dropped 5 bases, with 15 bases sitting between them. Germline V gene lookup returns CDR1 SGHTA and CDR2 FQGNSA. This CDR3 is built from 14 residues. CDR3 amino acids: CASSPHGDMTEAFF. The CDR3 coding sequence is TGTGCCAGCAGCCCCCATGGGGACATGACTGAAGCTTTCTTT. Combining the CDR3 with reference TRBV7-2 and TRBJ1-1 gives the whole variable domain GAGVSQSPSNKVTEKGKDVELRCDPISGHTALYWYRQSLGQGLEFLIYFQGNSAPDKSGLPSDRFSAERTGGSVSTLTIQRTQQEDSAVYLCASSPHGDMTEAFFGQGTRLTVV.

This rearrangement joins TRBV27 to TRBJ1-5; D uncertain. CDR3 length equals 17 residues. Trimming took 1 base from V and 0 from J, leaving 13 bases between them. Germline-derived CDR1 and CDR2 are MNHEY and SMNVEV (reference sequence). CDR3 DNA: TGTGCCAGCAGTTTATGCGCCCTTATCTATAGCAATCAGCCCCAGCATTTT. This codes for CASSLCALIYSNQPQHF.

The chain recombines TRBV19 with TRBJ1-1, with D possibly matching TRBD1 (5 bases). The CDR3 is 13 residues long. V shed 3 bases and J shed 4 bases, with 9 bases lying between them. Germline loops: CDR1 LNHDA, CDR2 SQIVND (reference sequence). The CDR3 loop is CASSITGVTEAFF. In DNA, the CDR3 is TGTGCCAGTAGTATCACGGGGGTCACTGAAGCTTTCTTT.

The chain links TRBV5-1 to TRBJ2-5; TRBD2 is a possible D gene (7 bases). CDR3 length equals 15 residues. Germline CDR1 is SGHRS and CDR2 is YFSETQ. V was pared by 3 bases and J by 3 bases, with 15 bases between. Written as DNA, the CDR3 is TGCGCCAGCAGCTGGGCGGGGGCCAGGGAAGAGACCCAGTACTTC. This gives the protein CASSWAGAREETQYF.

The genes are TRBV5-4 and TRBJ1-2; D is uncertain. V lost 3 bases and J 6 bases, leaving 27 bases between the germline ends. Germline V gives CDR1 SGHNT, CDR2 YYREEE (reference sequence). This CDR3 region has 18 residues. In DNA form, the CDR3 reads TGTGCCAGCAGCTCGCCGCTATTCCCGGGGAGGCAGGTGGATGGCTACACCTTC. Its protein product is CASSSPLFPGRQVDGYTF. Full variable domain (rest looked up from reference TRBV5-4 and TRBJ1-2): ETGVTQSPTHLIKTRGQQVTLRCSSQSGHNTVSWYQQALGQGPQFIFQYYREEENGRGNFPPRFSGLQFPNYSSELNVNALELDDSALYLCASSSPLFPGRQVDGYTFGSGTRLTVV.

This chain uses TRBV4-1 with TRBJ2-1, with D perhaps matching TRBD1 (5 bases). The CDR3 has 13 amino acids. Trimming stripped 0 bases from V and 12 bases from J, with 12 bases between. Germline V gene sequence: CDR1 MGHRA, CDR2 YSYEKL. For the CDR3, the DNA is TGCGCCAGCAGCCAAGATCAGGGCTGGACGCAGTTCTTC. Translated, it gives CASSQDQGWTQFF.

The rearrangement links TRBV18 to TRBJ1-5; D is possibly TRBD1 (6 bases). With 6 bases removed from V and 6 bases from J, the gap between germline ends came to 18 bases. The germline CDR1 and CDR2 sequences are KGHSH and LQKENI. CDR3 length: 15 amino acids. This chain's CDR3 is CASSPTGTGGQPQHF. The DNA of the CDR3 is TGTGCCAGCTCCCCCACAGGGACGGGAGGTCAGCCCCAGCATTTT.

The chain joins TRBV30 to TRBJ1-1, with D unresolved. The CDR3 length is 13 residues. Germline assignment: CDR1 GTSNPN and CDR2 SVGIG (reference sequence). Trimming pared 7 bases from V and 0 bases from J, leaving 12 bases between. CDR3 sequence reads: CAFSTTLNTEAFF. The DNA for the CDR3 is TGTGCCTTTTCGACAACTCTGAACACTGAAGCTTTCTTT.